The 20 T cell receptor beta chains reported below all come from one sample, sequenced in a study of beta chain features in type 1 diabetes. Of the isolated RNA, all was reverse transcribed, and so the sequenced material was expressed TCRB transcripts. Using immunoSEQ multiplex PCR, the repertoire was profiled, and TCRdb retains in-frame clones only, with some absent. The data contain 350,000 to 450,000 clones, roughly 16% of them seen just once; the ten biggest clones take up roughly 0.017%. The sample was naive CD4+ T cells from blood. The receptors originated from a woman aged 18-35 years in good health.

This clone came up a few times. In nucleotides, the CDR3 is TGTGCCAGCAGCTTAGCCGACAGGGGCTACGAGCAGTACTTC. Amino acids: CASSLADRGYEQYF. This sequence joins TRBV5-4 and TRBJ2-7; 8 bases agree with TRBD1. V gave up 2 bases and J gave up 3 bases; unmatched junction bases: 4. Germline CDR1 and CDR2: SGHNT and YYREEE (reference sequence). There are 14 residues in the CDR3.

The chain links TRBV5-1 to TRBJ2-2; the match to TRBD2 covers 11 bases. V was pared by 2 bases and J by 4 bases, with 7 bases of the junction left unmatched. The CDR3 spans 17 residues. Germline V gene data show CDR1 as SGHRS and CDR2 as YFSETQ. CDR3 nucleotide sequence: TGCGCCAGCAGCTTCACCGGGACTAGCGGAATCACCGGGGAGCTGTTTTTT. Translating it yields CASSFTGTSGITGELFF.

This chain uses TRBV29-1 with TRBJ1-1, with D perhaps matching TRBD1 (5 bases). The CDR3 is 13 amino acids. V shed 4 bases and J shed 5 bases, with 14 bases lying between them. Germline V gives CDR1 SQVTM, CDR2 ANQGSEA. CDR3 residues: CSVGGGRGTEAFF. CDR3 bases: TGCAGCGTTGGGGGGGGTCGGGGAACTGAAGCTTTCTTT.

The V gene is TRBV28, the J gene TRBJ2-1; 7 bases are a match to TRBD1. Per the germline V gene, CDR1 is MDHEN and CDR2 is SYDVKM. V lost 4 bases, J lost 6 bases, and 12 bases stayed unmatched. This CDR3 is 16 amino acids long. The CDR3 DNA reads as TGTGCCAGCAGTTCTGGGACAGCGGTCCCTGGCAATGAGCAGTTCTTC. It translates to CASSSGTAVPGNEQFF.

This clone has more than one count but fewer than ten. This chain connects TRBV7-8 to TRBJ2-7; 9 bases match TRBD1. Germline loops: CDR1 SGHVS, CDR2 FQNEAQ. This CDR3 is 13 amino acids long. V lost 5 bases to trimming and J lost 6 bases; unmatched junction nucleotides: 5. CDR3 sequence (DNA): TGTGCCAGCAGCGTAAGGACAGGGGCCGAGCAGTACTTC. It specifies CASSVRTGAEQYF.

This clone was seen only a few times. The chain couples TRBV16 to TRBJ2-7; TRBD1 aligns across 12 bases. The junction had 6 bases not matched to a gene; V was cut back by 6 bases and J by 6 bases. The germline CDR1 and CDR2 sequences are KGHSY and FQNENV. This CDR3 region has 14 residues. The CDR3 coding sequence is TGTGCCAGCAGATTGGGACAGGGGGCATCCGAGCAGTACTTC. It codes for CASRLGQGASEQYF.

Remarks on this clone: Within the sample, other DNA sequences also encode this same CDR3. The V and J genes are TRBV10-3 and TRBJ1-2; a weak D match, TRBD1 (5 bases). Trimming shortened V by 4 bases and J by 8 bases, and 11 bases separated the two germline ends. Germline lookup yields CDR1 ENHRY and CDR2 SYGVKD. This CDR3 has 12 residues. The CDR3 DNA sequence: TGTGCCATCAGTGGAACAGGTGACGGCTACACCTTC. Translation: CAISGTGDGYTF.

The sample holds a few counts of this clone. J is TRBJ2-3 and V is TRBV29-1; 9 nucleotides agree with TRBD1. The CDR3 runs to 15 residues. CDR1 and CDR2 (germline): SQVTM, ANQGSEA. Germline trimming cut 3 bases from V and 2 bases from J; bases unmatched to any gene: 6. CDR3 in amino acids: CSVEDRGSTTDTQYF. CDR3 in DNA: TGCAGCGTTGAGGACAGGGGCTCTACCACAGATACGCAGTATTTT.

This clone was seen a handful of times. The rearrangement uses TRBV15 and TRBJ2-1; no reliable D call. CDR3 length equals 12 residues. Germline CDR1 reads LNHNV; CDR2 reads YYDKDF (reference sequence). V lost 10 bases to trimming and J lost 7 bases, with 14 bases between them. CDR3 amino acids: CASSRYANEQFF. The CDR3 bases are TGTGCCAGTAGTCGATATGCGAATGAGCAGTTCTTC. The complete variable domain, with remaining parts taken from reference TRBV15 and TRBJ2-1, reads DAMVIQNPRYQVTQFGKPVTLSCSQTLNHNVMYWYQQKSSQAPKLLFHYYDKDFNNEADTPDNFQSRRPNTSFCFLDIRSPGLGDTAMYLCASSRYANEQFFGPGTRLTVL.

The table lists this clone with a few counts. The chain is built from TRBV11-3 and TRBJ2-5; a weak D match, TRBD2 (5 bases). The V gene's germline CDR1 is SGHNT and CDR2 YENEEA. The ends were cut back, 3 bases at V and 3 bases at J, with 8 bases in the middle. The CDR3 is made up of 13 amino acids. DNA for the CDR3: TGTGCCAGCAGCTTTAGGCGGGAAGAGACCCAGTACTTC. Its translation is CASSFRREETQYF.

This sequence joins TRBV6-5 and TRBJ2-7; a weak D match, TRBD1 (6 bases). V lost 7 bases and J 0 bases, leaving 16 bases between the germline ends. This CDR3 region has 15 residues. The germline CDR1 and CDR2 sequences are MNHEY and SVGAGI. CDR3 loop: CASNSPGRGSYEQYF. CDR3 coding DNA: TGTGCCAGCAATTCCCCGGGCAGGGGCTCCTACGAGCAGTACTTC.

The rearrangement joins TRBV9 to TRBJ2-7; perhaps TRBD2 as D (6 bases). V shed 4 bases and J shed 9 bases, with 26 bases lying between them. The germline V gene encodes CDR1 SGDLS and CDR2 YYNGEE. This CDR3 is built from 16 residues. DNA for the CDR3: TGTGCCAGCAGCTCGAGAGACTTTTCCGCCGTCGGGGGGCAGTACTTC. It specifies CASSSRDFSAVGGQYF. Combining the CDR3 with reference TRBV9 and TRBJ2-7 gives the whole variable domain DSGVTQTPKHLITATGQRVTLRCSPRSGDLSVYWYQQSLDQGLQFLIQYYNGEERAKGNILERFSAQQFPDLHSELNLSSLELGDSALYFCASSSRDFSAVGGQYFGPGTRLTVT.

There are a few counts of this clone. The rearrangement joins TRBV30 to TRBJ2-2; a possible D gene is TRBD1 (5 bases). Trimming stripped 2 bases from V and 6 bases from J, with 13 bases between. The V gene's germline CDR1 is GTSNPN and CDR2 SVGIG (reference sequence). The CDR3 is 14 amino acids. This CDR3 reads CAWSRQGTAGELFF. The CDR3 DNA follows: TGTGCCTGGAGTCGTCAGGGAACGGCCGGGGAGCTGTTTTTT.

The rearrangement uses TRBV18 and TRBJ2-7; TRBD2 might be the D (6 bases). There are 15 residues in the CDR3. Germline-derived CDR1 and CDR2 are KGHSH and LQKENI. The germline V and J ends were trimmed by 3 bases and 5 bases, with 17 bases remaining between them. The CDR3 sequence: CASSPPRRVVNEQYF. CDR3 DNA sequence: TGTGCCAGCTCACCTCCCAGGAGGGTTGTCAACGAGCAGTACTTC.

The chain has TRBV15 and TRBJ1-5; 8 bases agree with TRBD1. The ends lost 4 bases at V and 1 base at J; junction bases unmatched: 9. Germline V gene data show CDR1 as LNHNV and CDR2 as YYDKDF (reference sequence). The CDR3 runs to 17 residues. The CDR3 DNA reads TGTGCCACCAGCATGTCAGGGGGCTTTACGAGCAATCAGCCCCAGCATTTT. Protein sequence: CATSMSGGFTSNQPQHF.

The chain joins TRBV5-1 to TRBJ2-7; TRBD2 aligns across 10 bases. The CDR3 is made up of 16 amino acids. V lost 1 base, J lost 3 bases, and 7 bases stayed unmatched. Germline V gives CDR1 SGHRS, CDR2 YFSETQ. Here the CDR3 reads CASSLPPGLAFYEQYF. The CDR3, as DNA: TGCGCCAGCAGCTTGCCGCCGGGACTAGCGTTCTACGAGCAGTACTTC.

The chain has TRBV6-5 and TRBJ1-2; no clear D gene. There are 15 residues in the CDR3. Germline V CDR1 and CDR2: MNHEY, SVGAGI. V was clipped by 0 bases and J by 7 bases, with 15 bases between them. This CDR3 reads CASSYSVGGRGGYTF. The CDR3 nucleotides are TGTGCCAGCAGTTACTCGGTGGGAGGGAGAGGTGGCTACACCTTC.

The V and J genes are TRBV6-5 and TRBJ2-7; 9 bases are shared with TRBD1. CDR1 and CDR2 from the germline V gene are MNHEY and SVGAGI. Trimming removed 7 bases from V and 6 bases from J; junction bases left unmatched: 7. This CDR3 is built from 13 residues. The CDR3 here is CASKTGTGIEQYF. The CDR3, as DNA: TGTGCCAGCAAAACCGGGACAGGGATCGAGCAGTACTTC.

The chain is built from TRBV4-2 and TRBJ1-1; D unresolved. CDR3 size: 16 residues. The V gene lost 4 bases and the J gene lost 0 bases, with 15 bases spanning the gap. The germline CDR1 and CDR2 sequences are LGHNA and YNFKEQ. The chain's CDR3 is CASSPFSLEMNTEAFF. CDR3 sequence (DNA): TGTGCCAGCAGCCCCTTTAGTTTGGAGATGAACACTGAAGCTTTCTTT.

This clone was found a few times. V and J are TRBV18 and TRBJ2-5, with 7 bases lining up with TRBD1. The CDR3 has 15 amino acids. Germline V gives CDR1 KGHSH, CDR2 LQKENI. V dropped 4 bases and J dropped 3; count of bases not matched to a gene: 8. The CDR3 loop reads CASSLNTGTEETQYF. As DNA, the CDR3 is TGTGCCAGCTCACTTAATACCGGGACAGAAGAGACCCAGTACTTC.